This T cell receptor (beta chain) comes out of a study of blood T cells in healthy people across ages. Findings and caveats of the study: Relative to aged donors, long-lived donors carried more naive CD4+ cells and displayed higher diversity. A strong correlation was found between TCR beta diversity and the percentage of naive T cells.

The CDR3 is 15 residues long. Trimming took 8 bases from V and 7 from J, leaving 23 bases between them. A sample-barcoded 5' primer and a J-beta primer mix were used in a second PCR of about 7 to 11 cycles. TCRdb re-analysed the 5' RACE reads in MiXCR, keeping a single row per CDR3 protein. The table has some 750,000 distinct CDR3 sequences, approximately 21% seen once. About this clonotype itself: Its antigen is unknown.

Sequences were obtained from blood. The genes are TRBV12-3 or TRBV12-4 and TRBJ1-2; TRBD1 is a possible D gene (5 bases). The receptor was derived from a man in his sixties or seventies in good health. CDR3: CASGPTGLPYGGYTF. The DNA of the CDR3 is TGTGCCAGCGGTCCGACGGGACTACCCTACGGTGGCTACACCTTC.